These T cell receptor beta chains were read from a single sample in a study of metastatic and nonmetastatic thyroid tumors. TCRdb re-clonotyped the PCR reads through MiXCR. The sample carries about 47,000 clones, under 30% recorded once. Input material: blood. Receptor source: a male donor with papillary thyroid cancer or a benign thyroid nodule (not recorded which). Some clones in this sample may be carry-over from other donors' samples. CDR3s include the opening cysteine and the closing phenylalanine or tryptophan. D genes are given only for firm matches. Not all rows give a size; the values are once, few, many and, for expanded clones, a class.

d_gene: .; abundance: medium-sized; v_gene: TRBV6-1; j_gene: TRBJ1-6; CDR3aa: CASGGPELNNSPLHF; CDR3nt: TGTGCCAGCGGGGGACCGGAGCTTAATAATTCACCCCTCCACTTT
d_gene: .; abundance: many; v_gene: TRBV19; j_gene: TRBJ2-3; CDR3aa: CASSPPGRNTDTQYF; CDR3nt: TGTGCCAGTAGTCCCCCGGGGCGGAACACAGATACGCAGTATTTT
d_gene: TRBD2; abundance: many; v_gene: TRBV28; j_gene: TRBJ2-1; CDR3aa: CASSPAGGSYNEQFF; CDR3nt: TGTGCCAGCAGCCCAGCGGGGGGCTCCTACAATGAGCAGTTCTTC
d_gene: .; abundance: .; v_gene: TRBV30; j_gene: TRBJ2-4; CDR3aa: CAWAGGHEKYF; CDR3nt: TGTGCCTGGGCCGGGGGACACGAGAAGTACTTC
d_gene: .; abundance: many; v_gene: TRBV11-2; j_gene: TRBJ1-1; CDR3aa: CASSFQGSEAFF; CDR3nt: TGTGCCAGCAGCTTCCAGGGTAGTGAAGCTTTCTTT
d_gene: .; abundance: many; v_gene: TRBV5-1; j_gene: TRBJ2-7; CDR3aa: CASSLAVSDTYEQYF; CDR3nt: TGCGCCAGCAGCTTGGCCGTGTCGGATACCTACGAGCAGTACTTC
d_gene: .; abundance: many; v_gene: TRBV6-1; j_gene: TRBJ2-1; CDR3aa: CASSLTFSSYNEQFF; CDR3nt: TGTGCCAGCAGTCTGACTTTTAGCTCCTACAATGAGCAGTTCTTC
d_gene: .; abundance: medium-sized; v_gene: TRBV6-1; j_gene: TRBJ1-5; CDR3aa: CASRQGNQPQHF; CDR3nt: TGTGCCAGCAGGCAGGGGAATCAGCCCCAGCATTTT
d_gene: TRBD2; abundance: many; v_gene: TRBV4-1; j_gene: TRBJ2-1; CDR3aa: CASSQPREDGGNEQFF; CDR3nt: TGCGCCAGCAGCCAACCCCGGGAGGATGGGGGCAATGAGCAGTTCTTC
d_gene: TRBD1; abundance: many; v_gene: TRBV9; j_gene: TRBJ1-2; CDR3aa: CASRGQGPANYGYTF; CDR3nt: TGTGCCAGCAGGGGACAGGGCCCGGCTAACTATGGCTACACCTTC
d_gene: .; abundance: .; v_gene: TRBV11-3; j_gene: TRBJ1-2; CDR3aa: CASSLDQGARGYTF; CDR3nt: TGTGCCAGCAGCTTAGATCAAGGGGCGCGCGGCTACACCTTC
d_gene: .; abundance: few; v_gene: TRBV24-1; j_gene: TRBJ1-1; CDR3aa: CTTSDPYRNTEVFF; CDR3nt: TGTACCACCAGTGACCCCTACAGGAACACTGAAGTTTTCTTT
d_gene: .; abundance: many; v_gene: TRBV9; j_gene: TRBJ2-7; CDR3aa: CASSVGPGLYEQYF; CDR3nt: TGTGCCAGCAGCGTAGGACCCGGACTTTACGAGCAGTACTTC
d_gene: .; abundance: many; v_gene: TRBV20-1; j_gene: TRBJ1-1; CDR3aa: CSARGRGLNTEAFF; CDR3nt: TGCAGTGCTAGGGGAAGGGGACTGAACACTGAAGCTTTCTTT
d_gene: TRBD1; abundance: many; v_gene: TRBV7-6; j_gene: TRBJ1-4; CDR3aa: CASSLVSGRGQTNEKLFF; CDR3nt: TGTGCCAGCAGCTTAGTGAGTGGCAGGGGGCAGACTAATGAAAAACTGTTTTTT
d_gene: TRBD1; abundance: medium-sized; v_gene: TRBV3-1; j_gene: TRBJ1-1; CDR3aa: CASSPYRGPAEAFF; CDR3nt: TGTGCCAGCAGCCCCTACAGGGGGCCCGCTGAAGCTTTCTTT
d_gene: TRBD1; abundance: .; v_gene: TRBV6-2/TRBV6-3; j_gene: TRBJ2-7; CDR3aa: CASTSWGTGIYEQYF; CDR3nt: TGTGCCAGCACCTCATGGGGGACAGGGATCTACGAGCAGTACTTC
d_gene: TRBD2; abundance: many; v_gene: TRBV6-6; j_gene: TRBJ2-2; CDR3aa: CASSYLAGGGNTGELFF; CDR3nt: TGTGCCAGCAGTTACCTTGCGGGAGGCGGGAACACCGGGGAGCTGTTTTTT
d_gene: .; abundance: many; v_gene: TRBV28; j_gene: TRBJ2-4; CDR3aa: CASSLAGINIQYF; CDR3nt: TGTGCCAGCAGTTTAGCAGGGATAAACATTCAGTACTTC
d_gene: TRBD1; abundance: many; v_gene: TRBV9; j_gene: TRBJ2-3; CDR3aa: CASSVEGTGTDTQYF; CDR3nt: TGTGCCAGCAGCGTAGAGGGGACAGGGACAGATACGCAGTATTTT
d_gene: TRBD2; abundance: .; v_gene: TRBV3-1; j_gene: TRBJ2-1; CDR3aa: CASSLGLAGNEQFF; CDR3nt: TGTGCCAGCAGCCTGGGACTAGCGGGCAATGAGCAGTTCTTC
d_gene: .; abundance: many; v_gene: TRBV28; j_gene: TRBJ2-1; CDR3aa: CASSPMLGDLYNEQFF; CDR3nt: TGTGCCAGCAGTCCAATGTTGGGGGACCTCTACAATGAGCAGTTCTTC
d_gene: .; abundance: medium-sized; v_gene: TRBV19; j_gene: TRBJ2-7; CDR3aa: CASSTRQGSYEQYF; CDR3nt: TGTGCCAGTAGTACCCGGCAGGGCTCCTACGAGCAGTACTTC
d_gene: .; abundance: .; v_gene: TRBV6-2/TRBV6-3; j_gene: TRBJ1-6; CDR3aa: CASSYSRQGDSPLHF; CDR3nt: TGTGCCAGCAGTTACAGTCGGCAGGGCGATTCACCCCTCCACTTT
d_gene: .; abundance: few; v_gene: TRBV6-1; j_gene: TRBJ2-1; CDR3aa: CASSEELINEQFF; CDR3nt: TGTGCCAGCAGTGAAGAATTAATCAATGAGCAGTTCTTC
d_gene: .; abundance: .; v_gene: TRBV5-1; j_gene: TRBJ1-2; CDR3aa: CASRMLGGIYGYTF; CDR3nt: TGCGCCAGCAGGATGTTGGGCGGAATCTATGGCTACACCTTC
d_gene: TRBD1; abundance: many; v_gene: TRBV30; j_gene: TRBJ1-3; CDR3aa: CAWSASRTGGFPSGNTIYF; CDR3nt: TGTGCCTGGAGCGCAAGTAGGACAGGGGGCTTTCCCTCTGGAAACACCATATATTTT
d_gene: .; abundance: .; v_gene: TRBV7-9; j_gene: TRBJ1-2; CDR3aa: CASSSQGRGYTF; CDR3nt: TGCGCCAGCAGTTCGCAGGGGCGGGGCTACACCTTC
d_gene: .; abundance: .; v_gene: TRBV6-1; j_gene: TRBJ1-5; CDR3aa: CASSDWGNQPQHF; CDR3nt: TGTGCCAGCAGTGACTGGGGCAATCAGCCCCAGCATTTT
d_gene: .; abundance: few; v_gene: TRBV4-1; j_gene: TRBJ2-6; CDR3aa: CASSQVPGAGESGANVLTF; CDR3nt: TGCGCCAGCAGCCAAGTCCCAGGGGCGGGAGAATCTGGGGCCAACGTCCTGACTTTC
d_gene: TRBD2; abundance: many; v_gene: TRBV14; j_gene: TRBJ2-3; CDR3aa: CASSQATSGMDTQYF; CDR3nt: TGTGCCAGCAGCCAAGCGACTAGCGGGATGGATACGCAGTATTTT
d_gene: .; abundance: many; v_gene: TRBV6-5; j_gene: TRBJ2-1; CDR3aa: CASARGRRTGRGYNEQFF; CDR3nt: TGTGCCAGCGCCAGGGGGCGCCGAACCGGGAGGGGCTACAATGAGCAGTTCTTC
d_gene: TRBD2; abundance: many; v_gene: TRBV9; j_gene: TRBJ2-7; CDR3aa: CASSLSTGGMGEQYF; CDR3nt: TGTGCCAGCAGCTTAAGCACGGGGGGAATGGGCGAGCAGTACTTC
d_gene: TRBD1; abundance: many; v_gene: TRBV6-5; j_gene: TRBJ2-3; CDR3aa: CASSYRTGGANTQYF; CDR3nt: TGTGCCAGCAGTTACCGGACAGGGGGCGCAAATACGCAGTATTTT
d_gene: TRBD1; abundance: many; v_gene: TRBV11-2; j_gene: TRBJ1-3; CDR3aa: CASSLVGGGDSGNTIYF; CDR3nt: TGTGCCAGCAGCTTAGTGGGAGGGGGCGACTCTGGAAACACCATATATTTT
d_gene: .; abundance: .; v_gene: TRBV12-3/TRBV12-4; j_gene: TRBJ1-1; CDR3aa: CASSLKMNTEAFF; CDR3nt: TGTGCCAGCAGTTTAAAAATGAACACTGAAGCTTTCTTT
d_gene: TRBD2; abundance: many; v_gene: TRBV6-2/TRBV6-3; j_gene: TRBJ2-7; CDR3aa: CASSDVAGGRLGSYEQYF; CDR3nt: TGTGCCAGCAGCGACGTAGCGGGAGGCCGATTGGGGTCCTACGAGCAGTACTTC
d_gene: TRBD1; abundance: many; v_gene: TRBV5-1; j_gene: TRBJ2-7; CDR3aa: CASSLGTGTNEQYF; CDR3nt: TGCGCCAGCAGCTTGGGGACAGGGACCAACGAGCAGTACTTC
d_gene: .; abundance: many; v_gene: TRBV27; j_gene: TRBJ2-3; CDR3aa: CASTGSSTDTQYF; CDR3nt: TGTGCCAGCACGGGTTCTAGCACAGATACGCAGTATTTT
d_gene: .; abundance: .; v_gene: TRBV7-3; j_gene: TRBJ1-4; CDR3aa: CASSLDIRDEKLFF; CDR3nt: TGTGCCAGCAGCTTGGACATCAGGGATGAAAAACTGTTTTTT
d_gene: TRBD2; abundance: many; v_gene: TRBV6-7; j_gene: TRBJ2-1; CDR3aa: CASSYHPSGRVHNEQFF; CDR3nt: TGTGCCAGCAGTTACCACCCCAGCGGGAGGGTCCACAATGAGCAGTTCTTC
d_gene: .; abundance: many; v_gene: TRBV2; j_gene: TRBJ1-2; CDR3aa: CASRLGAYGYTF; CDR3nt: TGTGCCAGCAGATTGGGAGCGTATGGCTACACCTTC
d_gene: .; abundance: many; v_gene: TRBV20-1; j_gene: TRBJ2-3; CDR3aa: CSARPLGRTDTQYF; CDR3nt: TGCAGTGCAAGACCTTTAGGCCGCACAGATACGCAGTATTTT
d_gene: .; abundance: many; v_gene: TRBV5-1; j_gene: TRBJ1-2; CDR3aa: CASSLARGDPRNYGYTF; CDR3nt: TGCGCCAGCAGCTTGGCCCGAGGAGACCCTAGAAACTATGGCTACACCTTC